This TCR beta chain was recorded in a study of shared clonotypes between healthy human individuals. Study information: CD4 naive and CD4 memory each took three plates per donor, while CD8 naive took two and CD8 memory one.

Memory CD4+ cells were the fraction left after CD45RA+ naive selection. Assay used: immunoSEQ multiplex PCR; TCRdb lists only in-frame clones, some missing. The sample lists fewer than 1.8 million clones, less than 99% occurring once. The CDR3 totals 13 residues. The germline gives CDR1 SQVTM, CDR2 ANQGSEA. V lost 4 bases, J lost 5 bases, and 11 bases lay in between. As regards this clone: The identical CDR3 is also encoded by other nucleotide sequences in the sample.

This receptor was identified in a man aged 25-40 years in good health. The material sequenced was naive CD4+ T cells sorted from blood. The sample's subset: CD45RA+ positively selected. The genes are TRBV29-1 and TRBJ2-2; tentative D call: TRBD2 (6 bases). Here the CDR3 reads CSVGFRGTGELFF. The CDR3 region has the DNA TGCAGCGTTGGGTTCCGGGGGACCGGGGAGCTGTTTTTT.